A selection of T cell receptor beta chains follows, all from one sample in a study of post-analysis software for immune sequencing data. TCRdb passed the PCR reads through MiXCR, listing each CDR3 protein once. The repertoire holds around 700,000 distinct CDR3 sequences, approximately 60% seen once, with approximately 10% in the top ten. The sample consisted of blood. The source is a girl between 2 and 10 years old with multiple sclerosis. Each CDR3 is given with its conserved first and last residue. D genes are given only for firm matches. Only part of the rows carry a size: once, few, many, or a class if the clone is expanded.

d_gene: TRBD1; v_gene: TRBV4-3; abundance: -; j_gene: TRBJ1-6; CDR3nt: TGCGCCAGCAGCCAAGATGTAACAGGGGGATTTTCACCCCTCCACTTT; CDR3aa: CASSQDVTGGFSPLHF
d_gene: TRBD1; v_gene: TRBV5-1; abundance: -; j_gene: TRBJ2-3; CDR3nt: TGCGCCAGCAGCGTCGGGACAGGGCCCACAGGTACGCAGTATTTT; CDR3aa: CASSVGTGPTGTQYF
d_gene: TRBD1; v_gene: TRBV7-2; abundance: -; j_gene: TRBJ2-1; CDR3nt: TGTGCCAGCAGTTCGTCGACAGGGGCCTCCTACAATGAGCAGTTCTTC; CDR3aa: CASSSSTGASYNEQFF
d_gene: -; v_gene: TRBV12-3/TRBV12-4; abundance: -; j_gene: TRBJ1-1; CDR3nt: TGTGCCAGCAGTCCGGGGACTGGGACTTACGTAGAAGCTTTCTTT; CDR3aa: CASSPGTGTYVEAFF
d_gene: TRBD1; v_gene: TRBV12-3/TRBV12-4; abundance: few; j_gene: TRBJ2-1; CDR3nt: TGTGCCAGCAGGTTAGGACAGGGGGCTGGGAATGAGCAGTTCTTC; CDR3aa: CASRLGQGAGNEQFF
d_gene: TRBD1; v_gene: TRBV11-2; abundance: -; j_gene: TRBJ1-1; CDR3nt: TGTGCCAGCAGCTTAGGTCGCCAGGGGGCGAAGACTGAAGCTTTCTTT; CDR3aa: CASSLGRQGAKTEAFF
d_gene: TRBD2; v_gene: TRBV5-1; abundance: -; j_gene: TRBJ2-5; CDR3nt: TGCGCCAGCAGTCTAGCGGGGGATCCCCAAGAGACCCAGTACTTC; CDR3aa: CASSLAGDPQETQYF
d_gene: TRBD2; v_gene: TRBV12-3/TRBV12-4; abundance: -; j_gene: TRBJ2-1; CDR3nt: TGTGCCAGCAGTTTAGACGGGACTAGCGGGAGGGGGAATGAGCAGTTCTTC; CDR3aa: CASSLDGTSGRGNEQFF
d_gene: TRBD1; v_gene: TRBV6-6; abundance: -; j_gene: TRBJ1-1; CDR3nt: TGTGCCAGCAGTTACTCCCTCGGGACAGTGAACACTGAAGCTTTCTTT; CDR3aa: CASSYSLGTVNTEAFF
d_gene: TRBD2; v_gene: TRBV5-6; abundance: -; j_gene: TRBJ2-1; CDR3nt: TGTGCCAGCAGCCCACCCCCCGGACTAGCGGGGAGCTCCTACAATGAGCAGTTCTTC; CDR3aa: CASSPPPGLAGSSYNEQFF
d_gene: TRBD2; v_gene: TRBV6-2/TRBV6-3; abundance: -; j_gene: TRBJ2-3; CDR3nt: TGTGCCAGCAGTTACTCCGGGCGGGAGAGGTATGGGGTTACAGATACGCAGTATTTT; CDR3aa: CASSYSGRERYGVTDTQYF